The source of this TCR beta chain is a study of shared clonotypes between healthy human individuals. Findings of the study overall: Clonotypes not shared had lower generation probabilities than those common to all four donors. In having few donors, the study represented limited genetic and exposure-history diversity.

About this clone itself: Its antigen is undetermined.

TCRdb's copy holds only in-frame clones and misses some; the assay was immunoSEQ multiplex PCR. The repertoire holds 2 million to 2.5 million clones, with 90% to 95% as singletons. In germline, CDR1 is LGHNA, CDR2 YNFKEQ. Deletions cut 0 bases from V and 2 bases from J, with 17 bases between. CDR3 size: 18 residues. This TCR derives from a man between 18 and 29 years old in good health. Some clones in this sample may be carry-over from other donors' samples. The J gene is TRBJ2-4, the V gene TRBV4-2; TRBD2 is a possible D gene (6 bases). The sequencing input was naive CD4+ T cells from PBMCs. Subset given: CD45RA+ positively selected. The CDR3 DNA reads TGTGCCAGCAGCCAAGATTGGACCGGGGGAGCCCCCAAAAACATTCAGTACTTC. Translating gives CASSQDWTGGAPKNIQYF.